Presented here are 23 T cell receptor beta chains from one specimen sequenced in a study of tumor-infiltrating lymphocytes in oesophageal squamous cell carcinoma. MiXCR, run by TCRdb on the PCR reads, gives a single entry per CDR3 protein. This sample yields about 18,000 distinct CDR3 sequences, of which 40% to 45% are seen a single time; about 42% belongs to the top ten. The sample consisted of blood. These receptors were taken from a female donor with esophageal squamous cell carcinoma.

This clonotype was counted many times. The chain carries TRBV2 and TRBJ2-6, with 13 bases matching TRBD2. V dropped 8 bases and J dropped 3; count of bases not matched to a gene: 10. CDR3 size: 18 residues. Germline V gives CDR1 SNHLY, CDR2 FYNNEI. The chain's CDR3 is CASCRLAGGVSGANVLTF. Written as DNA, the CDR3 is TGTGCCAGCTGTAGACTAGCGGGGGGCGTAAGTGGGGCCAACGTCCTGACTTTC.

A few counts support this clonotype. This sequence may be a read error, since a much larger clone differs from it by one base. V usage is TRBV24-1 and J usage is TRBJ2-3; 14 bases are shared with TRBD2. The CDR3 covers 20 residues. Looked up from germline, CDR1 is KGHDR and CDR2 is SFDVKD. V was clipped by 5 bases and J by 14 bases; unmatched bases: 26. In DNA form, the CDR3 reads TGTGCCACCAGTGCACTTAGACTAGCGGGAGGGCCAACCGACACCGGGGAGCTGTATTTT. This translates into CATSALRLAGGPTDTGELYF.

This clonotype was seen a handful of times. This chain uses TRBV3-1 with TRBJ2-1; TRBD2 matches at 7 bases. Trimming removed 3 bases from V and 0 bases from J; junction bases left unmatched: 5. The CDR3 spans 16 residues. In germline, CDR1 is LGHDT, CDR2 YNNKEL (reference sequence). In nucleotides, the CDR3 is TGTGCCAGCAGCCAGGAGCGGGGACCCTCCTACAATGAGCAGTTCTTC. Amino acids: CASSQERGPSYNEQFF.

The J gene is TRBJ2-7, the V gene TRBV12-3 or TRBV12-4; maybe TRBD2 (7 bases). The J call may not be correct, given that the DNA end is closer to TRBJ2-5. This CDR3 has 16 amino acids. CDR3 amino acids: CASSPLRGADRETQYF. The CDR3 nucleotides are TGTGCCAGCAGTCCCCTTCGGGGGGCGGATCGGGAGACCCAGTACTTC.

The V call is TRBV7-4, the J call TRBJ2-5; no definite D call. The closer fit of TRBJ1-3 to the DNA end suggests the J call may be wrong. The length of the CDR3 is 13 residues. In germline, CDR1 is SGHVT, CDR2 SQSDAQ. CDR3 DNA sequence: TGTGCCAGCAGCTTAAATACTGGAAACACCATATATTTT. Protein sequence: CASSLNTGNTIYF.

This clonotype was seen ten or more times. The chain recombines TRBV6-1 with TRBJ2-3; the D gene is possibly TRBD1 (5 bases). CDR3 size: 13 residues. Germline values: CDR1 MNHNS, CDR2 SASEGT. Between the trimmed V and J ends, which lost 6 bases and 10 bases, there was a span of 17 bases. This chain's CDR3 is CASSPSFTGAQYF. As DNA, the CDR3 is TGTGCCAGCAGCCCATCATTCACAGGAGCGCAGTATTTT.

Worth noting for this clonotype: Its ends do not fully match the called genes, so a read error is possible. The chain uses TRBV5-3 and TRBJ1-5, with D perhaps matching TRBD1 (6 bases). TRBV5-3 is noted as an ORF with a role that remains uncertain. This CDR3 contains 15 residues. CDR3 residues: CASSLTGRGDQPQHF. The CDR3 region has the DNA TGTGCCAGCAGCTTAACAGGGAGAGGGGATCAGCCCCAGCATTTT.

Within the sample, this clonotype is medium-sized (0.01 to 0.1%). The chain is built from TRBV11-2 and TRBJ2-5, with 10 bases fitting TRBD2. The J segment lost 5 bases and the V segment lost 5 bases, leaving 8 bases of the junction unmatched. The CDR3 totals 15 residues. The germline V gene has CDR1 SGHAT and CDR2 FQNNGV. The CDR3 DNA follows: TGTGCCAGCAGCCGATCCGGGACTAGCGCCGAGACCCAGTACTTC. Amino acids: CASSRSGTSAETQYF.

The V and J genes are TRBV7-8 and TRBJ2-4; D ambiguous. The J call may be incorrect, as the DNA end agrees better with TRBJ2-7. The CDR3 totals 13 residues. The germline CDR1 and CDR2 sequences are SGHVS and FQNEAQ. CDR3 protein: CASESLSSDEQYF. The DNA of the CDR3 is TGTGCCAGCGAGTCCCTTAGTTCGGACGAGCAGTACTTC.

This clonotype appeared a single time. V usage is TRBV7-8 and J usage is TRBJ2-7; tentatively, D is TRBD2 (7 bases). Trimming stripped 1 base from V and 7 bases from J, with 14 bases between. The CDR3 runs to 14 residues. Per germline, CDR1 SGHVS and CDR2 FQNEAQ. The CDR3 spells CASSLVGGGSEQYF. The CDR3 DNA reads TGTGCCAGCAGCTTAGTTGGGGGGGGCAGTGAGCAGTACTTC.

This sequence joins TRBV7-6 and TRBJ2-1; D perhaps matches TRBD2 (6 bases). The assigned J gene may be wrong: the sequence end matches TRBJ2-5 better. The CDR3 is 13 amino acids. The germline gives CDR1 SGHVS, CDR2 FNYEAQ. This CDR3 reads CASSGGLGETQYF. CDR3 nucleotide sequence: TGTGCCAGCAGCGGGGGGTTAGGAGAGACCCAGTACTTC.

CDR3 protein: CASSLAGLAASYEQYF. CDR3 in DNA: TGTGCCAGCAGCTTAGCGGGACTAGCGGCCTCCTACGAGCAGTACTTC. The J gene is TRBJ2-7, the V gene TRBV7-2; 11 bases fit TRBD2. This CDR3 has 16 residues. Germline assignment: CDR1 SGHTA and CDR2 FQGNSA. The ends lost 0 bases at V and 0 bases at J; junction bases unmatched: 1.

There are a few counts of this clonotype. The conserved phenylalanine or tryptophan is not found at the CDR3 terminus, so this likely reflects a read error. Because the CDR3's place on the DNA is in doubt, the DNA is left out and the CDR3 is given as listed by TCRdb. V and J are TRBV27 and TRBJ2-6. The CDR3 sequence runs 8 residues, both termini included. Germline CDR1 MNHEY, CDR2 SMNVEV (reference sequence). CDR3 region: CASSSGTS.

This clonotype appeared many times. The chain joins TRBV6-6 to TRBJ2-3; D is unclear. The CDR3 is 17 residues long. Germline V CDR1 and CDR2: MNHNY, SVGAGI (reference sequence). Trimming stripped 0 bases from V and 1 base from J, with 14 bases between. The CDR3 sequence: CASSYSGRVLGTDTQYF. The CDR3 nucleotides read TGTGCCAGCAGTTACTCTGGGCGCGTGCTGGGCACAGATACGCAGTATTTT.

This clonotype was seen a handful of times. This rearrangement joins TRBV19 to TRBJ2-4, with a weak D call TRBD2 (7 bases). Germline CDR1 and CDR2: LNHDA and SQIVND (reference sequence). The ends were cut back, 2 bases at V and 13 bases at J, with 27 bases in the middle. The CDR3 is 17 amino acids. For the CDR3, the DNA is TGTGCCAGTAGTATAACAGGCGGAGGGGGAGGGCTGAAAGAGCAGTACTTC. This encodes CASSITGGGGGLKEQYF.

This clonotype was recorded at least ten times. V usage is TRBV6-1 and J usage is TRBJ1-4, with 9 bases that match TRBD1. This CDR3 is built from 14 residues. Germline trimming cut 5 bases from V and 7 bases from J; bases unmatched to any gene: 5. Germline assignment: CDR1 MNHNS and CDR2 SASEGT. CDR3 sequence reads: CASSLGTGFEKLFF. CDR3 coding DNA: TGTGCCAGCAGTTTGGGGACAGGGTTTGAAAAACTGTTTTTT.

The V gene is TRBV24-1, the J gene TRBJ2-7, with TRBD1 matching 8 bases. With the DNA end fitting TRBJ2-1 better, the J assignment may be wrong. The CDR3 covers 15 residues. The germline gives CDR1 KGHDR, CDR2 SFDVKD. In DNA, the CDR3 is TGTGCCACCAGTGTGGGGGGACAGGCCCGCAATGAGCAGTTCTTC. As protein: CATSVGGQARNEQFF.

The genes are TRBV7-3 and TRBJ2-1; D perhaps matches TRBD2 (5 bases). This CDR3 region has 14 residues. The V gene lost 3 bases and the J gene lost 2 bases, with 8 bases spanning the gap. Germline CDR1 SGHTA, CDR2 FQGTGA. The CDR3: CASSFSGAYNEQFF. DNA for the CDR3: TGTGCCAGCAGCTTCTCCGGGGCCTACAATGAGCAGTTCTTC. Combining the CDR3 with reference TRBV7-3 and TRBJ2-1 gives the whole variable domain GAGVSQTPSNKVTEKGKYVELRCDPISGHTALYWYRQSLGQGPEFLIYFQGTGAADDSGLPNDRFFAVRPEGSVSTLKIQRTERGDSAVYLCASSFSGAYNEQFFGPGTRLTVL.

This clonotype was counted a few times. The V gene is TRBV3-1, the J gene TRBJ2-5; D could derive from TRBD1 or TRBD2 (5 bases each). Trimming pared 1 base from V and 1 base from J, leaving 16 bases between. Germline loops: CDR1 LGHDT, CDR2 YNNKEL (reference sequence). The CDR3 contains 17 residues. CDR3: CASSQGQFGGLQETQYF. Written as DNA, the CDR3 is TGTGCCAGCAGCCAAGGACAGTTTGGAGGTCTCCAAGAGACCCAGTACTTC.

This clonotype was seen repeatedly, ten times or more. The chain is built from TRBV5-1 and TRBJ2-1; 14 bases map to TRBD2. J lost 4 bases, V lost 4 bases, and 7 bases had no gene match. This CDR3 is 17 amino acids long. CDR1 and CDR2 (germline): SGHRS, YFSETQ. CDR3 amino acids: CASSGGTSGSRYNEQFF. The CDR3 nucleotides are TGCGCCAGCAGCGGCGGGACTAGCGGGAGTAGATACAATGAGCAGTTCTTC. The full variable domain, completed using reference TRBV5-1 and TRBJ2-1, is KAGVTQTPRYLIKTRGQQVTLSCSPISGHRSVSWYQQTPGQGLQFLFEYFSETQRNKGNFPGRFSGRQFSNSRSEMNVSTLELGDSALYLCASSGGTSGSRYNEQFFGPGTRLTVL.

The chain has TRBV24-1 and TRBJ2-3; 9 bases line up with TRBD2. The J call may not be correct, given that the DNA end is closer to TRBJ2-1. The CDR3 is 15 amino acids. Germline V lookup: CDR1 KGHDR, CDR2 SFDVKD. CDR3 protein: CATSDVGLALNEQFF. The DNA for the CDR3 is TGTGCCACCAGTGACGTTGGACTAGCGTTAAATGAGCAGTTCTTC.

V and J are TRBV27 and TRBJ2-5; 13 bases match TRBD2. The DNA end favors TRBJ2-7, so the J call may be wrong. This CDR3 is 16 amino acids long. In germline, CDR1 is MNHEY, CDR2 SMNVEV (reference sequence). For the CDR3, the DNA is TGTGCCAGCAGTCCCTGGACTAGCGGGAGTGCGGGCGAGCAGTACTTC. It specifies CASSPWTSGSAGEQYF.

This chain joins TRBV7-2 and TRBJ2-3; 9 bases match TRBD1. The J call may be faulty, since TRBJ2-1 better matches the DNA end. Germline CDR1 SGHTA, CDR2 FQGNSA. This CDR3 contains 15 residues. CDR3 sequence (DNA): TGTGCCAGCAGCTTATTACAGGGGGCGCAAAATGAGCAGTTCTTC. Amino acid sequence: CASSLLQGAQNEQFF.